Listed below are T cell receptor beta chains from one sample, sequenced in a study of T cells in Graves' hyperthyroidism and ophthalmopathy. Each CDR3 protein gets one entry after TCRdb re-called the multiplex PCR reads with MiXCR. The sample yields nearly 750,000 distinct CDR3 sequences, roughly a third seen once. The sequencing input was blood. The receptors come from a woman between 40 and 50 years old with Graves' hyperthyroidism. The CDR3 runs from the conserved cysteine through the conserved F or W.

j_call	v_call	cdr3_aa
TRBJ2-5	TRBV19	CASSMQLAGGLEQETQYF
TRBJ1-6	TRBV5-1	CASSPRGQRNPLHF
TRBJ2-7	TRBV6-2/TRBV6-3	CASKGGSSYEQYF
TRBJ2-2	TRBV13	CASSGAIAGGNTTGELFF
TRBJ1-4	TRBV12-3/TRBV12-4	CASSFQETAKLFF
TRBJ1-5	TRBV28	CASSDSSNQPQHF
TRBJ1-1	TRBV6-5	CASSYTTGETEAFF
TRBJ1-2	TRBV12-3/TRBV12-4	CASSPQTGGYGYTF
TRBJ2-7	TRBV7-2	CASSFRGRFYEQYF
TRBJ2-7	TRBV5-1	CASRMDRNYEQYF
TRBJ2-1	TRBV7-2	CASSLSPSGYEQFF
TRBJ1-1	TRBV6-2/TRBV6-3	CASRYGTGPEAFF
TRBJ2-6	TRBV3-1	CASSRTGGTEAF
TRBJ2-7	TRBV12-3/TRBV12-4	CASSSGQIHEQYF
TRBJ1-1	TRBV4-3	CASSQGVSLNTEAFF
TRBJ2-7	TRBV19	CASSTRQIHEQYF
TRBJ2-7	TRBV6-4	CASSYSLLYEQYF
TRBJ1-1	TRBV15	CATSRADRMNTEAFF
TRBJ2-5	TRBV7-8	CASSLVSGEQETQYF
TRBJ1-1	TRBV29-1	CSVDNLQGTEAFF
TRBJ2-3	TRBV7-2	CASVRDRRTDTQYF
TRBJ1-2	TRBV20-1	CSAITGRGGYTF
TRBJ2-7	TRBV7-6	CASSLVGSPLYEQYF
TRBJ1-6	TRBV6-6	CASSYSTGARYKTLHF
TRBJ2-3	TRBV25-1	CASSESARGWTDTQYF
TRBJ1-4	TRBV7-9	CASSLAYGEKLFF
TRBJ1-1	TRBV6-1	CASSPNRARTEAFF
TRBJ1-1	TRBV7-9	CASGKVAAEAFF
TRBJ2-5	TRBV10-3	CAISRDRHPQETQYF
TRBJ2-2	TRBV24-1	CATSSDRGTGELFF
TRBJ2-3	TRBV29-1	CSVESSAGGPDTQYF
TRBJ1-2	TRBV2	CASRLQGEGVSNKGYTF
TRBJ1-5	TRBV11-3	CASSLNVLQPQHF
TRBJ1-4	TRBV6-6	CASCPLGHGTEKLFF
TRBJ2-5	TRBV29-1	CSVEEGLALQETQYF
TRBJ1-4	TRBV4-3	CASSQGHTTNEKLFF
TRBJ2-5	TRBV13	CASSLGAQVETQYF
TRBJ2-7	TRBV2	CASSSLFLWDYVYEQYF
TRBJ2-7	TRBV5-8	CASRPTGASDRGRYEQYF
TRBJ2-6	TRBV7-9	CASSFSSGANVLTF
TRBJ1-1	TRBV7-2	CASSLLGPTEAFF
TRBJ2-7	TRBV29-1	CSVTGDAYNEQYF
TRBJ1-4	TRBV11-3	CASSVSLHRDDEKLFF
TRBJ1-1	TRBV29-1	CSAGAGGTEAFF
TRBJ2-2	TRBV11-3	CASSPGQPNTGELFF